The 26 T cell receptor beta chains below were found in one sample sequenced in a study of OX40 agonist ivuxolimab in advanced cancers. TCRdb's table, derived via immunoSEQ multiplex PCR, lists solely in-frame clones and lacks some. In the table there are over 75,000 clones, roughly 94% of which are singletons. The specimen was CD4+ or CD8+ T cells sorted from blood, collected in a trial of the OX40 agonist ivuxolimab. Receptor source: an adult with an advanced solid tumor such as melanoma, head and neck, liver or kidney cancer.

The chain carries TRBV7-9 and TRBJ2-3; no clear D gene. CDR3 size: 14 residues. The germline V gene has CDR1 SEHNR and CDR2 FQNEAQ (reference sequence). Trimming took 5 bases from V and 0 from J, leaving 9 bases between them. Here the CDR3 reads CASSPVASTDTQYF. The CDR3 DNA follows: TGTGCCAGCAGCCCCGTCGCTAGCACAGATACGCAGTATTTT.

This chain uses TRBV6-1 with TRBJ1-2, with D possibly matching TRBD1 (5 bases). V was cut by 0 bases and J by 10 bases, with 15 bases left in between. CDR1 MNHNS and CDR2 SASEGT come from the germline V gene. CDR3 length equals 14 residues. CDR3 coding DNA: TGTGCCAGCAGTGAAGCTGCCAGGGAATTTGTCTACACCTTC. Translated: CASSEAAREFVYTF.

This rearrangement joins TRBV28 to TRBJ2-3; D is unresolved. CDR3 size: 14 residues. Trimming shortened V by 3 bases and J by 6 bases, and 13 bases separated the two germline ends. Germline assignment: CDR1 MDHEN and CDR2 SYDVKM. CDR3 bases: TGTGCCAGCAGTTTGGAAGACAACTTTGATACGCAGTATTTT. Protein sequence: CASSLEDNFDTQYF.

This clone was detected only a few times. CDR3 sequence reads: CASSRDTAAYGYTF. The CDR3 nucleotides read TGTGCCAGCAGCCGGGACACTGCGGCCTATGGCTACACCTTC. This rearrangement joins TRBV27 to TRBJ1-2; perhaps TRBD1 as D (6 bases). The germline gives CDR1 MNHEY, CDR2 SMNVEV (reference sequence). The CDR3 spans 14 residues. The V end lost 6 bases, the J end lost 4 bases, and 15 bases lay between the germline ends.

A single count supports this clone. V is TRBV5-1 and J is TRBJ1-4, with D perhaps matching TRBD1 (6 bases). Germline V lookup: CDR1 SGHRS, CDR2 YFSETQ. The CDR3 extends over 15 amino acids. Trimming shortened V by 0 bases and J by 7 bases, and 13 bases separated the two germline ends. CDR3 coding DNA: TGCGCCAGCAGCTTGGCCAGGGGCTCGGGTGAAAAACTGTTTTTT. This encodes CASSLARGSGEKLFF.

J is TRBJ1-1 and V is TRBV5-1; no clear D. Germline CDR1 reads SGHRS; CDR2 reads YFSETQ. Trimming removed 0 bases at V and 1 base at J, with 10 bases between. The CDR3 length is 15 residues. CDR3 DNA: TGCGCCAGCAGCTTGGGGGCGCCAGGGAACACTGAAGCTTTCTTT. Protein product: CASSLGAPGNTEAFF.

The CDR3 here is CASSEPQGAVNTEAFF. CDR3 bases: TGTGCCAGCAGCGAACCACAGGGGGCGGTGAACACTGAAGCTTTCTTT. The genes are TRBV7-9 and TRBJ1-1; 9 bases agree with TRBD1. Germline V gene lookup returns CDR1 SEHNR and CDR2 FQNEAQ (reference sequence). This CDR3 spans 16 amino acids. V trimming: 5 bases; J trimming: 0 bases; junction bases outside the gene matches: 7. Filled out from reference TRBV7-9 and TRBJ1-1, the complete variable domain reads DTGVSQNPRHKITKRGQNVTFRCDPISEHNRLYWYRQTLGQGPEFLTYFQNEAQLEKSRLLSDRFSAERPKGSFSTLEIQRTEQGDSAMYLCASSEPQGAVNTEAFFGQGTRLTVV.

This clone was recorded only once. In DNA form, the CDR3 reads TGCAGCGTGACCTCGGGACTAGCGGGAGAGCCTCTCGAGCAGTACTTC. Protein: CSVTSGLAGEPLEQYF. The chain links TRBV29-1 to TRBJ2-7; 14 positions match TRBD2. The V segment lost 6 bases and the J segment 6 bases; nucleotides outside the gene matches: 13. CDR1 SQVTM and CDR2 ANQGSEA come from the germline V gene. The CDR3 loop spans 16 amino acids.

V and J are TRBV13 and TRBJ1-5; D remains unclear. Trimming pared 1 base from V and 3 bases from J, leaving 1 base between. The CDR3 has 12 residues. Germline V gene lookup returns CDR1 PRHDT and CDR2 FYEKMQ (reference sequence). CDR3 nucleotide sequence: TGTGCCAGCAGCTTAGACAATCAGCCCCAGCATTTT. As protein: CASSLDNQPQHF.

The gene calls are TRBV27 and TRBJ1-1, with 10 bases aligning to TRBD1. Losses at the gene ends were 8 bases for V and 5 bases for J; bases not matched to a gene: 5. The CDR3 has 13 residues. Germline CDR1 is MNHEY and CDR2 is SMNVEV (reference sequence). In nucleotides, the CDR3 is TGTGCCAGCTCGGACAGGGGGTCTACTGAAGCTTTCTTT. It is translated as CASSDRGSTEAFF.

About this clone itself: Additional DNA sequences in this sample encode the identical CDR3. V usage is TRBV6-5 and J usage is TRBJ1-1; no clear D. Trimming shortened V by 3 bases and J by 0 bases, and 5 bases separated the two germline ends. The CDR3 extends over 13 amino acids. Germline lookup yields CDR1 MNHEY and CDR2 SVGAGI. In DNA, the CDR3 is TGTGCCAGCAGTTATTCGGTGAACACTGAAGCTTTCTTT. Its translation is CASSYSVNTEAFF.

The J gene is TRBJ1-6, the V gene TRBV7-2, with a weak D call TRBD1 (5 bases). The CDR3 has 17 amino acids. The V gene's germline CDR1 is SGHTA and CDR2 FQGNSA. The V gene lost 1 base and the J gene lost 3 bases, with 13 bases spanning the gap. The CDR3: CASSLGGGVNYNSPLHF. For the CDR3, the DNA is TGTGCCAGCAGCTTAGGGGGGGGAGTTAACTATAATTCACCCCTCCACTTT.

The chain recombines TRBV6-1 with TRBJ2-7; D gene ambiguous. Per germline, CDR1 MNHNS and CDR2 SASEGT. Deletions cut 5 bases from V and 3 bases from J, with 8 bases between. The CDR3 sequence is 12 residues long. The CDR3 sequence is CASSHIDYEQYF. CDR3 DNA: TGTGCCAGCAGTCACATCGACTACGAGCAGTACTTC.

The chain is built from TRBV6-5 and TRBJ2-3; 8 nucleotides align to TRBD1. The ends lost 4 bases at V and 5 bases at J; junction bases unmatched: 8. The CDR3 runs 15 residues. In germline, CDR1 is MNHEY, CDR2 SVGAGI. Here the CDR3 reads CASSSAGGWEDTQYF. The CDR3 region has the DNA TGTGCCAGCAGTTCAGCAGGGGGCTGGGAAGATACGCAGTATTTT.

J is TRBJ1-1 and V is TRBV11-2, with D maybe TRBD1 (5 bases). V lost 5 bases, J lost 1 base, and 8 bases lay in between. The CDR3 has 13 residues. Germline assignment: CDR1 SGHAT and CDR2 FQNNGV. The CDR3, as DNA: TGTGCCAGCAGCCACGGGGGGAACACTGAAGCTTTCTTT. The encoded protein is CASSHGGNTEAFF.

The chain links TRBV27 to TRBJ2-7; TRBD2 matches at 12 bases. Trimming removed 0 bases from V and 4 bases from J; junction bases left unmatched: 4. The CDR3 sequence is 16 residues long. Germline CDR1 and CDR2: MNHEY and SMNVEV (reference sequence). Here the CDR3 DNA reads TGTGCCAGCAGTTTATCGACTAGCGGGAGATGGTACGAGCAGTACTTC. Amino acids: CASSLSTSGRWYEQYF.

The chain combines TRBV2 with TRBJ1-2, with 10 bases identical to TRBD1. The CDR3 spans 14 residues. V lost 3 bases to trimming and J lost 7 bases; unmatched junction nucleotides: 5. Germline CDR1 and CDR2: SNHLY and FYNNEI. The CDR3 DNA is TGTGCCAGCAGTGATAGGGGGACAGGGGTTGGCTACACCTTC. Its translation: CASSDRGTGVGYTF. Combining the CDR3 with reference TRBV2 and TRBJ1-2 gives the whole variable domain EPEVTQTPSHQVTQMGQEVILRCVPISNHLYFYWYRQILGQKVEFLVSFYNNEISEKSEIFDDQFSVERPDGSNFTLKIRSTKLEDSAMYFCASSDRGTGVGYTFGSGTRLTVV.

The rearrangement links TRBV6-6 to TRBJ2-7; 8 nucleotides align to TRBD1. Germline V gene data show CDR1 as MNHNY and CDR2 as SVGAGI (reference sequence). After removal of 7 bases from V and 3 bases from J, the junction contained 5 bases not matched to a gene. The CDR3 has 13 residues. The CDR3 nucleotides are TGTGCCAGCACCCGGACAGGGAACTACGAGCAGTACTTC. Protein sequence: CASTRTGNYEQYF.

The rearrangement links TRBV4-1 to TRBJ2-7; D is possibly TRBD1 (7 bases). Germline lookup yields CDR1 MGHRA and CDR2 YSYEKL. The CDR3 covers 18 residues. V lost 0 bases, J lost 3 bases, and 21 bases lay in between. As DNA, the CDR3 is TGCGCCAGCAGCCAAGAAGGGGGCTTGGGTAGCGGCGACTACGAGCAGTACTTC. This sequence encodes CASSQEGGLGSGDYEQYF.

The rearrangement joins TRBV19 to TRBJ1-2; D is undetermined. The V gene lost 4 bases and the J gene lost 8 bases, with 20 bases spanning the gap. CDR3 length equals 15 residues. Germline values: CDR1 LNHDA, CDR2 SQIVND (reference sequence). The CDR3 sequence is CASSTTSGGGRGYTF. CDR3 coding DNA: TGTGCCAGTAGTACCACCAGTGGCGGAGGCAGAGGCTACACCTTC.

The V call is TRBV4-2, the J call TRBJ2-7; D possibly matches TRBD1 or TRBD2 (7 bases each). CDR3 size: 14 residues. Per germline, CDR1 LGHNA and CDR2 YNFKEQ. Trimming took off 0 bases at V and 3 bases at J, with 9 bases between the two ends. CDR3 in amino acids: CASSQDRGGYEQYF. The CDR3 coding sequence is TGTGCCAGCAGCCAAGACAGGGGGGGCTACGAGCAGTACTTC.

The gene calls are TRBV28 and TRBJ1-6, with TRBD1 identical over 7 bases. CDR1 and CDR2 from the germline V gene are MDHEN and SYDVKM. The CDR3 is 15 amino acids. With V trimmed by 5 bases and J by 7 bases, 8 bases remained unmatched. CDR3 region: CASSLMGTVNSPLHF. The DNA for the CDR3 is TGTGCCAGCAGTCTCATGGGGACAGTCAATTCACCCCTCCACTTT.

The chain combines TRBV30 with TRBJ2-7; no definite D call. Germline CDR1 reads GTSNPN; CDR2 reads SVGIG (reference sequence). V lost 0 bases and J 2 bases, leaving 8 bases between the germline ends. The CDR3 extends over 13 amino acids. CDR3 nucleotides: TGTGCCTGGAGTGTGACGAACCCCTACGAGCAGTACTTC. This gives the protein CAWSVTNPYEQYF.

The rearrangement links TRBV2 to TRBJ2-1, with D perhaps matching TRBD1 or TRBD2 (5 bases each). This CDR3 is 15 amino acids long. CDR1 and CDR2 from the germline V gene are SNHLY and FYNNEI. V was clipped by 7 bases and J by 4 bases, with 17 bases between them. The CDR3 coding sequence is TGTGCCAGCAACGGGGACGGGCCTCGTTACAATGAGCAGTTCTTC. Protein product: CASNGDGPRYNEQFF.

This clone was seen a single time. V gene TRBV4-3 combines with J gene TRBJ1-1; the D is unclear. The CDR3 length is 14 residues. Germline V lookup: CDR1 LGHNA, CDR2 YSLEER. V dropped 0 bases and J dropped 0 bases, with 5 bases sitting between them. The DNA of the CDR3 is TGCGCCAGCAGCCAAGAAAGCATGAACACTGAAGCTTTCTTT. Protein: CASSQESMNTEAFF.

This clone was seen a single time. The chain has TRBV9 and TRBJ2-1, with 8 bases lining up with TRBD2. The length of the CDR3 is 15 residues. Per germline, CDR1 SGDLS and CDR2 YYNGEE. V lost 0 bases and J lost 6; bases outside the gene matches: 5. CDR3 residues: CASSVGSGGRNEQFF. CDR3 DNA: TGTGCCAGCAGCGTAGGGAGCGGGGGCCGCAATGAGCAGTTCTTC.